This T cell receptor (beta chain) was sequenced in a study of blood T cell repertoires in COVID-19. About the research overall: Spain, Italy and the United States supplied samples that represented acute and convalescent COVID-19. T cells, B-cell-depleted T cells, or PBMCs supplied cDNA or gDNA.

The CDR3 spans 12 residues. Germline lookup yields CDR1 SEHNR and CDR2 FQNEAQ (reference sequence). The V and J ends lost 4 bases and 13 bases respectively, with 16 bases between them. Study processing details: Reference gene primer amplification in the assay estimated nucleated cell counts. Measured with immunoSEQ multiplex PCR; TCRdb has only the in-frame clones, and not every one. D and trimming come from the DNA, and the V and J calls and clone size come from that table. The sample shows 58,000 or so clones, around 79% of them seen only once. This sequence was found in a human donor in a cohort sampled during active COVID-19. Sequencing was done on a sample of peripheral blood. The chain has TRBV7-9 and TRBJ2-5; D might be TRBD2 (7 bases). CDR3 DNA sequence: TGTGCCAGCAGCTCATCAGGGGAGGGACCGTACTTC. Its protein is CASSSSGEGPYF.